This TCR beta chain was sequenced in a study of Graves' ophthalmopathy and Graves' hyperthyroidism. For repertoire sequencing, the TCR beta CDR3 regions were amplified from RNA transcripts. Second-round multiplex PCR came after first-round RT-PCR with HTBI primers. MiXCR, run by TCRdb on the multiplex PCR reads, gives a single entry per CDR3 protein. This sample carries over a million distinct CDR3 sequences, about two fifths of them seen once, and the ten largest clones take 8.5% to 14%. The V gene's germline CDR1 is ENHRY and CDR2 SYGVKD. This CDR3 has 15 residues. After removal of 7 bases from V and 10 bases from J, the junction contained 11 bases not matched to a gene.

This clonotype originated in an adult man with Graves' hyperthyroidism. The J gene is TRBJ2-1, the V gene TRBV10-3, with TRBD2 matching 12 bases. The material sequenced was peripheral blood or thyroid tissue (not recorded which). CDR3 in DNA: TGTGCCATCATCTCGACTAGCGGGGGTTTAAGGGAGCAGTTCTTC. Amino acid sequence: CAIISTSGGLREQFF.